This T cell receptor beta chain appears in the sequencing data of a study of response to subunit inactivated influenza vaccine. Notes on the study in general: The authors proposed limited new T cell recruitment per seasonal influenza vaccination.

Regarding this clonotype: Antigen: not known.

Trimming removed 3 bases at V and 15 bases at J, with 21 bases between. There are 14 residues in the CDR3. From germline, CDR1 is GTSNPN and CDR2 SVGIG (reference sequence). TCRdb analysed the RT-PCR reads with MiXCR anew, one entry per CDR3 protein. The sample includes about 780,000 distinct CDR3 sequences, about a fifth of them seen just once. The genes are TRBV30 and TRBJ1-6, with TRBD1 as a possible D gene (6 bases). This receptor was taken from a man between 45 and 60 years old who received an inactivated influenza vaccine. The material was PBMCs from blood, obtained less than 6 days after vaccination. DNA for the CDR3: TGTGCCTGGAGGAATTGGCAGGGACAAAAGGACCTCCACTTT. It translates to CAWRNWQGQKDLHF.